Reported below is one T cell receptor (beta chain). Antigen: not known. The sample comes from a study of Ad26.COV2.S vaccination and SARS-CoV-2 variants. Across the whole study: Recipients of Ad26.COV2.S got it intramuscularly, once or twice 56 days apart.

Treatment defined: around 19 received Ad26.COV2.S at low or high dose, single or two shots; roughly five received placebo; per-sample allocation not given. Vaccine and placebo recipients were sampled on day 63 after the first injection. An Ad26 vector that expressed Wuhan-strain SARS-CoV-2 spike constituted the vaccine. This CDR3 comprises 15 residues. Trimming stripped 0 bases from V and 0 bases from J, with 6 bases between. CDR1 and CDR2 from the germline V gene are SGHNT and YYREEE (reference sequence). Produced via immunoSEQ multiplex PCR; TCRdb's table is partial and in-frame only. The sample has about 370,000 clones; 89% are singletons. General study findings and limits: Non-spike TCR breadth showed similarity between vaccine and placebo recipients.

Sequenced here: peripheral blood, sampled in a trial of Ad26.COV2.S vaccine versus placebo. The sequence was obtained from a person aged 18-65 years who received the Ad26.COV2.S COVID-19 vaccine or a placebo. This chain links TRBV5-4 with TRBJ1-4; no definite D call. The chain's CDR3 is CASSLGGATNEKLFF. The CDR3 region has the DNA TGTGCCAGCAGCTTGGGCGGTGCAACTAATGAAAAACTGTTTTTT.